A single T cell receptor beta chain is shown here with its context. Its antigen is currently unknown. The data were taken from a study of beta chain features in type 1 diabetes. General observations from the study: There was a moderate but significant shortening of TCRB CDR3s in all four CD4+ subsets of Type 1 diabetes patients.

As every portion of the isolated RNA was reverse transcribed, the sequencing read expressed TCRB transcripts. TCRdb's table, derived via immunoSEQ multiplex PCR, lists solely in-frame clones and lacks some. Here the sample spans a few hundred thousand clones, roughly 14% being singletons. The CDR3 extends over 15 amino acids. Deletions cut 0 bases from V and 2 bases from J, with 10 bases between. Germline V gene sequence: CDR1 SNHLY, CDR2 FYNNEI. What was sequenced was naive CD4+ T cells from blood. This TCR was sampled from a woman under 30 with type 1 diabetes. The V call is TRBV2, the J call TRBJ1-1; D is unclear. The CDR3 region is CASSEASLINTEAFF. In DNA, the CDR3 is TGTGCCAGCAGTGAAGCAAGCCTTATAAACACTGAAGCTTTCTTT.